This is a list of T cell receptor beta chains from one sample in a study of blood T cell repertoires in COVID-19. Assay: immunoSEQ multiplex PCR; the TCRdb copy retains only in-frame clones and omits some. The sample includes about 140,000 clones, around 80% of them seen just once. The sequencing input was peripheral blood. These receptors originate from a man in his fifties or sixties with active or convalescent COVID-19. Both conserved end residues are part of each CDR3. D genes are given only for firm matches. The size entry is marked missing in some rows and otherwise reads once, few, many or a size class.

v_call: TRBV5-1; clone_size: .; j_call: TRBJ1-1; d_call: .; cdr3_nt: TGCGCCAGCAGCTTGGACGGGTCGAACACTGAAGCTTTCTTT; cdr3_aa: CASSLDGSNTEAFF
v_call: TRBV9; clone_size: .; j_call: TRBJ1-6; d_call: TRBD1; cdr3_nt: TGTGCCAGCAGCGTAGGACAGGGGGAAGGAAGGCCCCTCCACTTT; cdr3_aa: CASSVGQGEGRPLHF
v_call: TRBV11-3; clone_size: few; j_call: TRBJ1-4; d_call: .; cdr3_nt: TGTGCCAGCAGCTTAGGGGCGGCGGGAAAACTGTTTTTT; cdr3_aa: CASSLGAAGKLFF
v_call: TRBV5-5; clone_size: few; j_call: TRBJ2-3; d_call: TRBD2; cdr3_nt: TGTGCCAGCAGCCCCCTTTTAGGCGGGGGGTCAGATACGCAGTATTTT; cdr3_aa: CASSPLLGGGSDTQYF
v_call: TRBV30; clone_size: .; j_call: TRBJ2-5; d_call: .; cdr3_nt: TGTGCCTGGAGTGTGCCAGGGTCGGTAGAAGAGACCCAGTACTTC; cdr3_aa: CAWSVPGSVEETQYF
v_call: TRBV5-6; clone_size: once; j_call: TRBJ1-6; d_call: TRBD1; cdr3_nt: TGTGCCAGCAGCTTGCTCAGGGGGGATTCACCCCTCCACTTT; cdr3_aa: CASSLLRGDSPLHF
v_call: TRBV9; clone_size: .; j_call: TRBJ2-3; d_call: .; cdr3_nt: TGTGCCAGCAGCAACTCGCACAGCCAGGATACGCAGTATTTT; cdr3_aa: CASSNSHSQDTQYF
v_call: TRBV7-2; clone_size: .; j_call: TRBJ1-1; d_call: .; cdr3_nt: TGTGCCAGCAGCTTAGGCCAGGGGCTGGGCACTGAAGCTTTCTTT; cdr3_aa: CASSLGQGLGTEAFF
v_call: TRBV18; clone_size: .; j_call: TRBJ1-1; d_call: TRBD1; cdr3_nt: TGTGCCAGCTCACAGGGACAGGGGGTAACTGAAGCTTTCTTT; cdr3_aa: CASSQGQGVTEAFF
v_call: TRBV4-3; clone_size: .; j_call: TRBJ2-7; d_call: TRBD1; cdr3_nt: TGCGCCAGCAGCCAATGGACAGGATCCTACGAGCAGTACTTC; cdr3_aa: CASSQWTGSYEQYF
v_call: TRBV5-1; clone_size: once; j_call: TRBJ2-1; d_call: TRBD1; cdr3_nt: TGCGCCAGCAGGCAGGGGGCGACCTACAATGAGCAGTTCTTC; cdr3_aa: CASRQGATYNEQFF
v_call: TRBV4-1; clone_size: .; j_call: TRBJ1-6; d_call: TRBD1; cdr3_nt: TGCGCCAGCAGCCAAGTCCCCCCGGGACAGGGGATGAGAAATTCACCCCTCCACTTT; cdr3_aa: CASSQVPPGQGMRNSPLHF
v_call: TRBV4-3; clone_size: .; j_call: TRBJ1-6; d_call: TRBD1; cdr3_nt: TGCGCCAGCAGCGAGGGACAGCAGGGTTCACCCCTCCACTTT; cdr3_aa: CASSEGQQGSPLHF
v_call: TRBV2; clone_size: .; j_call: TRBJ2-5; d_call: TRBD1; cdr3_nt: TGTGCCAGCAGTGAATCTAGGACAGGGGGTTGGGAGACCCAGTACTTC; cdr3_aa: CASSESRTGGWETQYF
v_call: TRBV25-1; clone_size: .; j_call: TRBJ2-7; d_call: .; cdr3_nt: TGTGCCAGCAGTGAATATGGGCTTACAGACTACGAGCAGTACTTC; cdr3_aa: CASSEYGLTDYEQYF
v_call: TRBV7-6; clone_size: once; j_call: TRBJ2-2; d_call: TRBD1; cdr3_nt: TGTGCCAGCAGCTTAGTGATCGGCGACAGGGGGTTTACCGGGGAGCTGTTTTTT; cdr3_aa: CASSLVIGDRGFTGELFF
v_call: TRBV4-1; clone_size: .; j_call: TRBJ2-5; d_call: TRBD1; cdr3_nt: TGCGCCAGCAGCCAAGCTGGAGGGGGGACAGGGGCAGAGACCCAGTACTTC; cdr3_aa: CASSQAGGGTGAETQYF
v_call: TRBV10-2; clone_size: .; j_call: TRBJ2-3; d_call: TRBD2; cdr3_nt: TGCGCCAGCAGCCTCAGGGGACTAGCGGGAGGGAGGACAGATACGCAGTATTTT; cdr3_aa: CASSLRGLAGGRTDTQYF
v_call: TRBV7-9; clone_size: few; j_call: TRBJ2-1; d_call: TRBD2; cdr3_nt: TGTGCCAGCAGCCCGAGGACTAGCGGGGGGGCTTCGATCGTTGAGCAGTTCTTC; cdr3_aa: CASSPRTSGGASIVEQFF
v_call: TRBV19; clone_size: .; j_call: TRBJ2-3; d_call: TRBD2; cdr3_nt: TGTGCCACTACAATGCGGGGGGCCGTAGATACGCAGTATTTT; cdr3_aa: CATTMRGAVDTQYF
v_call: TRBV18; clone_size: .; j_call: TRBJ1-1; d_call: .; cdr3_nt: TGTGCCAGCTCACCGGGGGAGGTCCCCCAAGCTTTCTTT; cdr3_aa: CASSPGEVPQAFF
v_call: TRBV5-1; clone_size: .; j_call: TRBJ2-7; d_call: .; cdr3_nt: TGCGCCAGCAGCATTTTGGACCTTCAGGGCGAGCAGTACTTC; cdr3_aa: CASSILDLQGEQYF
v_call: TRBV6-2/TRBV6-3; clone_size: .; j_call: TRBJ1-1; d_call: TRBD1; cdr3_nt: TGTGCCAGCAGTACCCCTAGGGACAGGGGGCTCACTGAAGCTTTCTTT; cdr3_aa: CASSTPRDRGLTEAFF
v_call: TRBV6-1; clone_size: once; j_call: TRBJ2-6; d_call: TRBD1; cdr3_nt: TGTGCCAGCAGTGAACAGGGGGCGAGTGGGGCCAACGTCCTGACTTTC; cdr3_aa: CASSEQGASGANVLTF
v_call: TRBV28; clone_size: .; j_call: TRBJ1-2; d_call: TRBD1; cdr3_nt: TGTGCCAGCAGAGGTCCGGGACAGGTGAACTATGGCTACACCTTC; cdr3_aa: CASRGPGQVNYGYTF
v_call: TRBV15; clone_size: .; j_call: TRBJ2-2; d_call: TRBD2; cdr3_nt: TGTGCCACCAGCACCGCAAGACTAGCGGGAGTAGACACCGGGGAGCTGTTTTTT; cdr3_aa: CATSTARLAGVDTGELFF
v_call: TRBV18; clone_size: .; j_call: TRBJ1-1; d_call: .; cdr3_nt: TGTGCCAGCTCACCTTTTTGGGGGGTGAACACTGAAGCTTTCTTT; cdr3_aa: CASSPFWGVNTEAFF
v_call: TRBV18; clone_size: few; j_call: TRBJ1-3; d_call: .; cdr3_nt: TGTGCCAGCTCACCAGACAGTGGAAACACCATATATTTT; cdr3_aa: CASSPDSGNTIYF
v_call: TRBV10-2; clone_size: .; j_call: TRBJ2-3; d_call: .; cdr3_nt: TGCGCCAGCTCTCCCGCAGATACGCAGTATTTT; cdr3_aa: CASSPADTQYF
v_call: TRBV25-1; clone_size: few; j_call: TRBJ2-5; d_call: TRBD1; cdr3_nt: TGTGCCAGCAGTGAATATACAGGGGGCCGGTGGGAGACCCAGTACTTC; cdr3_aa: CASSEYTGGRWETQYF
v_call: TRBV30; clone_size: .; j_call: TRBJ1-3; d_call: .; cdr3_nt: TGTGCCTGGAGACTCTCTGGAAACACCATATATTTT; cdr3_aa: CAWRLSGNTIYF
v_call: TRBV28; clone_size: .; j_call: TRBJ1-2; d_call: TRBD1; cdr3_nt: TGTGCCAGCTCGACAGGGGGCCTCTGGTATGGCTACACCTTC; cdr3_aa: CASSTGGLWYGYTF
v_call: TRBV30; clone_size: .; j_call: TRBJ1-2; d_call: .; cdr3_nt: TGTGCCTGGACCGAACCCAGGACAGATCCCCCCTATGGCTACACCTTC; cdr3_aa: CAWTEPRTDPPYGYTF